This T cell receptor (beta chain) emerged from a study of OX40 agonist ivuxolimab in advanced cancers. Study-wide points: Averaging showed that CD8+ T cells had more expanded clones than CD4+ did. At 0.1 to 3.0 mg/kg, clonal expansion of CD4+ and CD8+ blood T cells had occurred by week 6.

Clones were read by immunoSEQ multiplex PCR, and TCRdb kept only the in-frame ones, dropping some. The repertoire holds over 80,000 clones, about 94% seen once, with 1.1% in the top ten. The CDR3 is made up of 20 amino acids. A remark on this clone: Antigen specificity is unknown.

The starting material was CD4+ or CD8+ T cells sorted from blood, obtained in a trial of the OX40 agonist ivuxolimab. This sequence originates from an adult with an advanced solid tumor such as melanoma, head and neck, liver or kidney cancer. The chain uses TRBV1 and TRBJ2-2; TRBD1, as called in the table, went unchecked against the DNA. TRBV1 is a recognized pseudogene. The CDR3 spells CTSSQANRDRNRVDTGELFF. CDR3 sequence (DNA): TGCACCAGCAGCCAAGCAAACCGGGACAGGAATCGGGTGGACACCGGGGAGCTGTTTTTT.